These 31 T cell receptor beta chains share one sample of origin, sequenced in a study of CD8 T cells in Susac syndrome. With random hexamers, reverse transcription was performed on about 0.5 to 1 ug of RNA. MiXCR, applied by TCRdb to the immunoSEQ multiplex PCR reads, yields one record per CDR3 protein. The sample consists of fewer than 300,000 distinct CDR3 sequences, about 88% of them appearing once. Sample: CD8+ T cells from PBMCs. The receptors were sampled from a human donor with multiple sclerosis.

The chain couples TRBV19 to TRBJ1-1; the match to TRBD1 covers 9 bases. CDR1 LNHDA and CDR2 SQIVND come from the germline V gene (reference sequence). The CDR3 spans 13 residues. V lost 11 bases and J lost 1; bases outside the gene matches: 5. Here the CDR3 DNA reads TGTGCCGGGAAACAGGGGGCGAACACTGAAGCTTTCTTT. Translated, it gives CAGKQGANTEAFF. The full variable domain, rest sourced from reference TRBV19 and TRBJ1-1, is DGGITQSPKYLFRKEGQNVTLSCEQNLNHDAMYWYRQDPGQGLRLIYYSQIVNDFQKGDIAEGYSVSREKKESFPLTVTSAQKNPTAFYLCAGKQGANTEAFFGQGTRLTVV.

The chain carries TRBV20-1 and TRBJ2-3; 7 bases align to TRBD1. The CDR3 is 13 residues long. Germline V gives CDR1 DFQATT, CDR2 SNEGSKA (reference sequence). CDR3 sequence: CSDFRGRPDTQYF. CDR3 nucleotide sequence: TGCAGCGACTTTAGGGGGCGCCCAGATACGCAGTATTTT.

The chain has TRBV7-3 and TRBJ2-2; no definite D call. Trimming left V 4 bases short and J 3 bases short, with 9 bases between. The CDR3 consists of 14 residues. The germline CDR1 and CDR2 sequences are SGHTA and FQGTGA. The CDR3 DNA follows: TGTGCCAGCAGCTCCTCCGACGACACCGGGGAGCTGTTTTTT. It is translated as CASSSSDDTGELFF.

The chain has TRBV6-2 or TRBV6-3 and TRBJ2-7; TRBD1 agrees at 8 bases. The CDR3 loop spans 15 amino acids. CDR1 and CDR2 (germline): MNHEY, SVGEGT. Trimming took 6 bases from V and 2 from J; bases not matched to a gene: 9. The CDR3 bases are TGTGCCAGCAGACCCGGGACAGGTTATCCCTACGAGCAGTACTTC. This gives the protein CASRPGTGYPYEQYF.

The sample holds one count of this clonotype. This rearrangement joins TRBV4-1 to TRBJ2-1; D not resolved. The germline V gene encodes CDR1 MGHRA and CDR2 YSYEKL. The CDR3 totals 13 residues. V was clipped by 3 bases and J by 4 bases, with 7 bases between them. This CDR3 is CASSHARYNEQFF. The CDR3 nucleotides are TGCGCCAGCAGCCACGCTCGATACAATGAGCAGTTCTTC.

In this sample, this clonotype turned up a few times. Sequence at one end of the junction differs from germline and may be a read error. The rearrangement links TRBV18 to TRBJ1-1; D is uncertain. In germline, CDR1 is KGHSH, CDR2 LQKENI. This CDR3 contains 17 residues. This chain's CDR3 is CASSLGKGRLGNTEAFF. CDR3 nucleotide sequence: TGTGCCAGCTCCCTGGGAAAGGGCCGACTAGGGAACACTGAGGCTTTCTTT.

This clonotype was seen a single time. This chain's CDR3 is CASGQGTEAFF. CDR3 sequence (DNA): TGTGCCTCTGGACAGGGAACTGAAGCTTTCTTT. V and J are TRBV25-1 and TRBJ1-1; 8 bases fit TRBD1. Germline V CDR1 and CDR2: MGHDK, SYGVNS. The CDR3 extends over 11 amino acids. Unmatched junction bases numbered 4, after V lost 11 bases and J lost 5 bases.

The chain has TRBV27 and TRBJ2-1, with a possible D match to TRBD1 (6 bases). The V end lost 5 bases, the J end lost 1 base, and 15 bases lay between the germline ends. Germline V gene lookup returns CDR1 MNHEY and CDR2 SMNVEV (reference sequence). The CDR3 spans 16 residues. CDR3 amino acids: CASSTSRGPSYNEQFF. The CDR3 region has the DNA TGTGCCAGCAGTACCTCCAGGGGCCCTTCCTACAATGAGCAGTTCTTC.

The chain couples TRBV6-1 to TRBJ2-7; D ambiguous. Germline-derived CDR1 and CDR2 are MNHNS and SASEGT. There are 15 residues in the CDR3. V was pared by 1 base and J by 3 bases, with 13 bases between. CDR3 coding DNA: TGTGCCAGCAGTGAAGAGGCAAGACATGGCTACGAGCAGTACTTC. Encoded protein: CASSEEARHGYEQYF.

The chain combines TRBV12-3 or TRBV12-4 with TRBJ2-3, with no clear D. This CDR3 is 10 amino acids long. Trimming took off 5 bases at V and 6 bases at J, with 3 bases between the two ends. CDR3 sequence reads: CASSIDTQYF. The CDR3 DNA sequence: TGTGCCAGCAGTATCGATACGCAGTATTTT.

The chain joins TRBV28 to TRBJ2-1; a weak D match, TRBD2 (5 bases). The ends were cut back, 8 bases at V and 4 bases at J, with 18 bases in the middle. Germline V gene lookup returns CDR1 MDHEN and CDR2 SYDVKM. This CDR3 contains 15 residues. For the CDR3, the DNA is TGTGCCAGCGGAACGAAGGGTACGGGGTACAATGAGCAGTTCTTC. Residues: CASGTKGTGYNEQFF.

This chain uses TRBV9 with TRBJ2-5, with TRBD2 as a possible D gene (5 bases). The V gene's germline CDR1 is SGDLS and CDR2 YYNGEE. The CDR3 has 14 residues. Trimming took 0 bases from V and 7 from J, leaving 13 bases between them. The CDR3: CASSVGSGLGTQYF. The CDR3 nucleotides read TGTGCCAGCAGCGTAGGTTCGGGATTGGGGACCCAGTACTTC. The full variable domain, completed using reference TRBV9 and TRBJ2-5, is DSGVTQTPKHLITATGQRVTLRCSPRSGDLSVYWYQQSLDQGLQFLIQYYNGEERAKGNILERFSAQQFPDLHSELNLSSLELGDSALYFCASSVGSGLGTQYFGPGTRLLVL.

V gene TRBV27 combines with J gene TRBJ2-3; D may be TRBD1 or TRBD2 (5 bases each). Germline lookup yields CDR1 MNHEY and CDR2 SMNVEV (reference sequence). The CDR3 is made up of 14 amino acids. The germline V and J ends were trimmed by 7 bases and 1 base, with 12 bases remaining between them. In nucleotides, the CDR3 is TGTGCCAGCACTCGGGGCTCCCGCACAGATACGCAGTATTTT. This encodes CASTRGSRTDTQYF.

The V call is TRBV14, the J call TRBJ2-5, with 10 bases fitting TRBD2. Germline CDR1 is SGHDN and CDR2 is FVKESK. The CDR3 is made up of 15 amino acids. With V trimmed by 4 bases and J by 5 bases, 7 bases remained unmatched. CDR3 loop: CASSPEREGRETQYF. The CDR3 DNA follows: TGTGCCAGCAGCCCCGAGCGGGAGGGCCGGGAGACCCAGTACTTC. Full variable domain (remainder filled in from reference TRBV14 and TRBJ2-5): EAGVTQFPSHSVIEKGQTVTLRCDPISGHDNLYWYRRVMGKEIKFLLHFVKESKQDESGMPNNRFLAERTGGTYSTLKVQPAELEDSGVYFCASSPEREGRETQYFGPGTRLLVL.

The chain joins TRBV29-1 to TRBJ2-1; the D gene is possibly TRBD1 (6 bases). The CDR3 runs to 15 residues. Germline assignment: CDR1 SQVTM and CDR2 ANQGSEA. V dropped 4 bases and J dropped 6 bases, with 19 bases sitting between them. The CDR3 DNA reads TGCAGCGTTGCGCGATTAGGGGCCAGGGGCAATGAGCAGTTCTTC. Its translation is CSVARLGARGNEQFF.

The CDR3 DNA reads as TGTGCCAGCAGCCCTCCTAGCGGGAGTTCAGGAGAGCAGTACTTC. As protein: CASSPPSGSSGEQYF. The chain joins TRBV7-9 to TRBJ2-7; the match to TRBD2 covers 10 bases. Per germline, CDR1 SEHNR and CDR2 FQNEAQ (reference sequence). J was trimmed by 7 bases and V by 5 bases; bases with no gene match: 11. This CDR3 is 15 amino acids long.

The CDR3 is CSGNRGLETQYF. CDR3 coding DNA: TGCAGCGGGAACAGGGGGTTGGAGACCCAGTACTTC. The gene calls are TRBV29-1 and TRBJ2-5, with TRBD1 matching 8 bases. CDR3 length: 12 residues. V lost 7 bases to trimming and J lost 5 bases; unmatched junction nucleotides: 6. CDR1 SQVTM and CDR2 ANQGSEA come from the germline V gene.

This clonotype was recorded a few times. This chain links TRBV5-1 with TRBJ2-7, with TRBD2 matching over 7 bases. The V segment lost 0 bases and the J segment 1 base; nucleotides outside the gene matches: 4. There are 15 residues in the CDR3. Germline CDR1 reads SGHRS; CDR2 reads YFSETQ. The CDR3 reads CASSLEASGSYEQYF. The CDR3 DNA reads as TGCGCCAGCAGCTTGGAAGCTAGCGGATCCTACGAGCAGTACTTC.

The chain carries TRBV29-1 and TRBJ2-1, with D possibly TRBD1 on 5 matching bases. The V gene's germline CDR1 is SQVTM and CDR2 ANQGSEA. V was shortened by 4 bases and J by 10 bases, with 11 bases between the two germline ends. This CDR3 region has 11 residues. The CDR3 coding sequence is TGCAGCGTTGTACTGCAGGGCGAGCAGTTCTTC. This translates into CSVVLQGEQFF.

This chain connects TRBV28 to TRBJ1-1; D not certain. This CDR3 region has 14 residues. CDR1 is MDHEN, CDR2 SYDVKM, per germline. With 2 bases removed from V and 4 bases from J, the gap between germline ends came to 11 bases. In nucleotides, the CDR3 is TGTGCCAGCAGTTTAAATTCCCTAACCACTGAAGCTTTCTTT. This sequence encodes CASSLNSLTTEAFF.

The CDR3 DNA reads TGTGCCAGCAGACCCCATCCAAGGACAGATCCCTACGAGCAGTACTTC. Amino acids: CASRPHPRTDPYEQYF. The J gene is TRBJ2-7, the V gene TRBV27, with D perhaps TRBD1 (6 bases). The CDR3 is made up of 16 amino acids. Germline CDR1 reads MNHEY; CDR2 reads SMNVEV (reference sequence). With 6 bases removed from V and 2 bases from J, the gap between germline ends came to 20 bases.

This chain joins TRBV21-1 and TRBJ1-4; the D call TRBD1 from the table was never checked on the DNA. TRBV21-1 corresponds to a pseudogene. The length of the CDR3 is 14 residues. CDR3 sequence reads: CASSSRRNNEKLFF. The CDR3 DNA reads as TGTGCCAGCAGCTCGCGCCGGAATAATGAAAAACTGTTTTTT.

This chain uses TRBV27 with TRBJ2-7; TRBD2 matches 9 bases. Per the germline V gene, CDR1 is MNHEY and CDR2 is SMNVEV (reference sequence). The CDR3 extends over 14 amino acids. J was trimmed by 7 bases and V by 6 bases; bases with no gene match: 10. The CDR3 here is CASRKAGGMREQYF. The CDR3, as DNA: TGTGCCAGCAGAAAAGCGGGAGGAATGAGAGAGCAGTACTTC.

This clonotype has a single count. CDR3 DNA sequence: TGTGCCAGCAGCCCACCCCCCTGGACTAGCGGGACGTACTACGAGCAGTACTTC. This encodes CASSPPPWTSGTYYEQYF. The chain has TRBV7-9 and TRBJ2-7, with 12 positions matching TRBD2. CDR3 size: 18 residues. V shed 5 bases, J shed 3 bases, and the junction held 14 bases outside the gene matches. CDR1 and CDR2 (germline): SEHNR, FQNEAQ (reference sequence). Based on the CDR3 plus reference TRBV7-9 and TRBJ2-7, the full variable domain is DTGVSQNPRHKITKRGQNVTFRCDPISEHNRLYWYRQTLGQGPEFLTYFQNEAQLEKSRLLSDRFSAERPKGSFSTLEIQRTEQGDSAMYLCASSPPPWTSGTYYEQYFGPGTRLTVT.

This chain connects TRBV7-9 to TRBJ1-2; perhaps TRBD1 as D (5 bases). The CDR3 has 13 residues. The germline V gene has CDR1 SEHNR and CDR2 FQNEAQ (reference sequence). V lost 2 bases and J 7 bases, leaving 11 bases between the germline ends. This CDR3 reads CASSLRGDPGYTF. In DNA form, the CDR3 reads TGTGCCAGCAGCTTACGGGGCGATCCTGGCTACACCTTC. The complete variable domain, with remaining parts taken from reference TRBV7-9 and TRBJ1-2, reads DTGVSQNPRHKITKRGQNVTFRCDPISEHNRLYWYRQTLGQGPEFLTYFQNEAQLEKSRLLSDRFSAERPKGSFSTLEIQRTEQGDSAMYLCASSLRGDPGYTFGSGTRLTVV.

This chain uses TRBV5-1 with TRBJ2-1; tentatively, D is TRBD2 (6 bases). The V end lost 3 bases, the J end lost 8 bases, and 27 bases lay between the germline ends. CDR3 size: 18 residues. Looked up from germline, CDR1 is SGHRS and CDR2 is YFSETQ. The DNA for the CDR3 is TGCGCCAGCAGCTCCCAAACCCTAGCGAGAGCCAGACTGTATGAGCAGTTCTTC. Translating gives CASSSQTLARARLYEQFF.

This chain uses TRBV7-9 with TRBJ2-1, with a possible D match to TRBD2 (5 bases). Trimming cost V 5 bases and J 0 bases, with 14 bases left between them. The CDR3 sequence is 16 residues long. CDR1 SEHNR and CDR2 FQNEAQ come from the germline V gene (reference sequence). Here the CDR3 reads CASSPSGGPSYNEQFF. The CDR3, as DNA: TGTGCCAGCAGCCCTTCCGGAGGCCCCTCCTACAATGAGCAGTTCTTC.

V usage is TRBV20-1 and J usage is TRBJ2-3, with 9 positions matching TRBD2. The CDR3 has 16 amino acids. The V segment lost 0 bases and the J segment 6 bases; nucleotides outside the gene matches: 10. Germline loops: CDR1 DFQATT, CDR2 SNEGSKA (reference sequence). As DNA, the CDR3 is TGCAGTGCTAGAGATGGGGCTAGCGGGACAACGGATACGCAGTATTTT. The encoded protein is CSARDGASGTTDTQYF.

CDR3 sequence: CASSLETSAETQYF. The CDR3 nucleotides read TGTGCCAGCAGTTTAGAGACTAGCGCAGAGACCCAGTACTTC. This chain links TRBV12-3 or TRBV12-4 with TRBJ2-5, with TRBD2 matching over 8 bases. The V gene end was trimmed by 1 base and the J gene end by 4 bases; junction bases not matched to a gene: 2. The length of the CDR3 is 14 residues.

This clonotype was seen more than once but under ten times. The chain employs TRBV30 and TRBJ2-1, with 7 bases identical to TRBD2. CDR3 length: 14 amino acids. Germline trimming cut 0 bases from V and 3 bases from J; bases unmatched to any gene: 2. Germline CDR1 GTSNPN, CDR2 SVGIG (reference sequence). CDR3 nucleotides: TGTGCCTGGAGTGTTGGGGGGGGCTACAATGAGCAGTTCTTC. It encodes CAWSVGGGYNEQFF.

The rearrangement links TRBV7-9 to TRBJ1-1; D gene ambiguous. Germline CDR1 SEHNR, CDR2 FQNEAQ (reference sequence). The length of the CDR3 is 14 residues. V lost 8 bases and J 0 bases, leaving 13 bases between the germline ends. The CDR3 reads CASHYGEMNTEAFF. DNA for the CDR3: TGTGCCAGCCACTACGGGGAAATGAACACTGAAGCTTTCTTT.